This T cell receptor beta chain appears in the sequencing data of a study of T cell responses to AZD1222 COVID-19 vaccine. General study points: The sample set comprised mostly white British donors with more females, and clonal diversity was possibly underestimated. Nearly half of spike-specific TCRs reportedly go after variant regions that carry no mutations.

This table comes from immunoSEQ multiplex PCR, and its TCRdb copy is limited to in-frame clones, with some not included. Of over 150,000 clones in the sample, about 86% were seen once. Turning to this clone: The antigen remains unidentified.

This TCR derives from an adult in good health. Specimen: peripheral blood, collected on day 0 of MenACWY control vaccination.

CDR3 loop: CSASKAGGRNQPQHF. CDR3 in DNA: TGCAGTGCTAGTAAGGCCGGCGGGCGCAATCAGCCCCAGCATTTT. This rearrangement joins TRBV20-1 to TRBJ1-5; no firm D call. Trimming cost V 3 bases and J 2 bases, with 14 bases left between them. The CDR3 totals 15 residues. Germline CDR1 reads DFQATT; CDR2 reads SNEGSKA (reference sequence).